This T cell receptor beta chain was retrieved from a study of cytomegalovirus exposure and HLA in healthy donors. Study results and caveats: An analysis that came later showed most CMV-associated TCR beta chains appearing HLA-restricted.

This clone occurred a few times. What it binds is not known. The CDR3 is made up of 15 amino acids. Losses at the gene ends were 6 bases for V and 1 base for J; bases not matched to a gene: 8. Germline loops: CDR1 PRHDT, CDR2 FYEKMQ (reference sequence). Use of 60 Vbeta and 13 Jbeta primers characterized the PCR. Per the study methods: An analysis performed later counted 60 million to 90 million unique TCR beta chains (approximately 10 million of them shared). Using immunoSEQ multiplex PCR, the repertoire was profiled, and TCRdb retains in-frame clones only, with some absent. Clone size and V and J calls were adopted from that table, with D and trimming inferred from the DNA. The sample gives about 160,000 clones, over 75% of which show up once; about 4.6% is in the top ten.

The TCR was taken from a man aged 35-49 years in good health and CMV-seronegative. Sequencing input: PBMCs. The rearrangement uses TRBV13 and TRBJ1-1; 7 bases match TRBD1. This CDR3 reads CASSQNQGGNTEAFF. CDR3 DNA: TGTGCCAGCAGTCAAAATCAGGGGGGGAACACTGAAGCTTTCTTT.